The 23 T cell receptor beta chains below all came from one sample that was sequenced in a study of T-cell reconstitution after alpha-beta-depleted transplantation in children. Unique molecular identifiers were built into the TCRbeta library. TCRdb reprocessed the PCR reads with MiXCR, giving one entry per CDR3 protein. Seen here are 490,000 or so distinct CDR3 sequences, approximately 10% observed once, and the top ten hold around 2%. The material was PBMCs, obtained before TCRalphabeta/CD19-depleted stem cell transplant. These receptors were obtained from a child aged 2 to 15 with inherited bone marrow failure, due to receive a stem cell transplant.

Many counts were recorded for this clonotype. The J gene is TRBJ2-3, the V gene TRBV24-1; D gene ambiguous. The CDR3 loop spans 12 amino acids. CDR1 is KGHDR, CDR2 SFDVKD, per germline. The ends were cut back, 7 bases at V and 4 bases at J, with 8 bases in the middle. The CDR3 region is CATRKTPDTQYF. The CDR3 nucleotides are TGTGCCACCAGGAAGACACCAGATACGCAGTATTTT.

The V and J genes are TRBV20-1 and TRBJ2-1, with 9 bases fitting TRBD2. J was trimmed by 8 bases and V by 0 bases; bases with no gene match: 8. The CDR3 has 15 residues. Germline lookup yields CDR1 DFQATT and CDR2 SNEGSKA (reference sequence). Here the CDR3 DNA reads TGCAGTGCTAGAGATCTAGGCGGGAGGGCCCATGAGCAGTTCTTC. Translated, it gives CSARDLGGRAHEQFF.

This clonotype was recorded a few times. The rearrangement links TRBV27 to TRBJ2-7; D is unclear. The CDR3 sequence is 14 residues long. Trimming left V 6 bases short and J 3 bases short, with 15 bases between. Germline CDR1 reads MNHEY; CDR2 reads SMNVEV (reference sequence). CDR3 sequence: CASSYRPGGYEQYF. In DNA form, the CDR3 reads TGTGCCAGCAGCTATCGTCCGGGTGGCTACGAGCAGTACTTC.

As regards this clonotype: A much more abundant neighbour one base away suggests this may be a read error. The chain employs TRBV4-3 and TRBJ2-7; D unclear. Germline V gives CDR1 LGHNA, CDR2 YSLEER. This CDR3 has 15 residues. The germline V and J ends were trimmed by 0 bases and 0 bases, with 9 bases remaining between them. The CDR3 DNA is TGCGCCAGCAGCCAAGAACGGGTAGGCTCCTACGAGCAGTACTTC. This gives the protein CASSQERVGSYEQYF.

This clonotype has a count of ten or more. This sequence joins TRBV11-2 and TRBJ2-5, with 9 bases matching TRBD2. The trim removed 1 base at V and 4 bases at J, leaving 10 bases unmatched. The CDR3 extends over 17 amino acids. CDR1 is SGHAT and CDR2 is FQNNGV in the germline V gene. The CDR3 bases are TGTGCCAGCAGCTTAGGCTCTGGAGCGGGAGGAAGAGAGACCCAGTACTTC. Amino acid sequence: CASSLGSGAGGRETQYF. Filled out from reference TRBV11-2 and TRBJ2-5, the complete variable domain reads EAGVAQSPRYKIIEKRQSVAFWCNPISGHATLYWYQQILGQGPKLLIQFQNNGVVDDSQLPKDRFSAERLKGVDSTLKIQPAKLEDSAVYLCASSLGSGAGGRETQYFGPGTRLLVL.

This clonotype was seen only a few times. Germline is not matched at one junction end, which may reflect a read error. CDR3 sequence reads: CASSPPWASLYNEHFF. Written as DNA, the CDR3 is TGTGCCAGCAGCCCTCCCTGGGCTAGCCTTTACAATGAGCATTTCTTC. The rearrangement uses TRBV3-1 and TRBJ2-1, with a tentative D call TRBD2 (5 bases). This CDR3 region has 16 residues. Germline CDR1 LGHDT, CDR2 YNNKEL (reference sequence).

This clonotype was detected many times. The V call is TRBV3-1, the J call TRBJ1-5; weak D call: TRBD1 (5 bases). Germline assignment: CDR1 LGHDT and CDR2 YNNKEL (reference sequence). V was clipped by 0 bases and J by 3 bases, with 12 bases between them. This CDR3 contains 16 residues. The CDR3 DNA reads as TGTGCCAGCAGCCAAGAGGGTAGGGGCGACAATCAGCCCCAGCATTTT. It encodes CASSQEGRGDNQPQHF.

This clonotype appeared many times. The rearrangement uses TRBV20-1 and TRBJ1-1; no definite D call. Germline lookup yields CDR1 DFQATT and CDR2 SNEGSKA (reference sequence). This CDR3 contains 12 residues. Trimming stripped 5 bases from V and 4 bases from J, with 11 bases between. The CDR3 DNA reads TGCAGTGCTCGGATAGTGGTCACTGAAGCTTTCTTT. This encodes CSARIVVTEAFF.

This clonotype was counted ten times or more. Written as DNA, the CDR3 is TGTGCCACCCGACCGACTAGCGCCAACGAGCAGTACTTC. The encoded protein is CATRPTSANEQYF. The chain combines TRBV15 with TRBJ2-7, with 8 bases identical to TRBD2. The germline V gene has CDR1 LNHNV and CDR2 YYDKDF (reference sequence). This CDR3 spans 13 amino acids. V lost 8 bases to trimming and J lost 5 bases; unmatched junction nucleotides: 8.

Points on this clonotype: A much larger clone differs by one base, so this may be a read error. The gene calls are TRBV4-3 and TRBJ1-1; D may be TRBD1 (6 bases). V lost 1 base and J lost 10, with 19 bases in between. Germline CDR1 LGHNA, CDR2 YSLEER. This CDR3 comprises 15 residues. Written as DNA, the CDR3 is TGCGCCAGCAGCCAAGGGCGGACCAGGGGTCCTGCAGCTTTCTTT. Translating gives CASSQGRTRGPAAFF.

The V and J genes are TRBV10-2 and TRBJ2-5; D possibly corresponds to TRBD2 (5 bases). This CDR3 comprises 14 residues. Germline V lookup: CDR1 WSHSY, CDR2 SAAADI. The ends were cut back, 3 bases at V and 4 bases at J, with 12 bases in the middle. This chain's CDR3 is CASSELEVGETQYF. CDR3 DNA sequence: TGCGCCAGCAGTGAACTAGAGGTCGGAGAGACCCAGTACTTC.

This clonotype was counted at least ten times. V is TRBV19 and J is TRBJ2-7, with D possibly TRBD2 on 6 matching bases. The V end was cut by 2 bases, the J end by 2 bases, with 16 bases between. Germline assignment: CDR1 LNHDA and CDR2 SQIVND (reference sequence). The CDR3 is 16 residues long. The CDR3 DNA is TGTGCCAGTAGTATAAGTGGGTTAGCGGCTCCCTACGAGCAGTACTTC. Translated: CASSISGLAAPYEQYF.

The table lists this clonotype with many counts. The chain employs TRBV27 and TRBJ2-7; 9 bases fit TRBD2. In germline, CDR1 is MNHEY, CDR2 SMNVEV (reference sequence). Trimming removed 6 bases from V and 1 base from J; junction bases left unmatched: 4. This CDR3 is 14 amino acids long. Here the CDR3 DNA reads TGTGCCAGCAGACATCTAGCGGGATCCTACGAGCAGTACTTC. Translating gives CASRHLAGSYEQYF.

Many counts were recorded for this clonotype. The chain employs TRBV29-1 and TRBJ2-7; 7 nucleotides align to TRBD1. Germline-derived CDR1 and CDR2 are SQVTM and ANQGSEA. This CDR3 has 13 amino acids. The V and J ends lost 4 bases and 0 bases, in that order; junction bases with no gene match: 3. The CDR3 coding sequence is TGCAGCGTTGCAGGGGGTAGCTCCTACGAGCAGTACTTC. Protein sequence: CSVAGGSSYEQYF.

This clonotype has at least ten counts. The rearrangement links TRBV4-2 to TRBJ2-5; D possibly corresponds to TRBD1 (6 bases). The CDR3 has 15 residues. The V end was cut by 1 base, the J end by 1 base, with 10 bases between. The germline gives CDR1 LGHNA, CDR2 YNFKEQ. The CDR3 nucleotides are TGTGCCAGCAGCCAAGTCCGGGACACCCAAGAGACCCAGTACTTC. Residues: CASSQVRDTQETQYF.

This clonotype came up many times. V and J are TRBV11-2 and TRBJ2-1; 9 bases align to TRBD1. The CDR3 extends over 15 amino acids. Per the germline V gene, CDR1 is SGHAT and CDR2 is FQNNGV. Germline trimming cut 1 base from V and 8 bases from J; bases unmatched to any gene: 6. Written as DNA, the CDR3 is TGTGCCAGCAGCTTAGGGACAGGGGCCCGAGATGAGCAGTTCTTC. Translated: CASSLGTGARDEQFF. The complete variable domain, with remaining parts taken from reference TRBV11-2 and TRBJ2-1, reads EAGVAQSPRYKIIEKRQSVAFWCNPISGHATLYWYQQILGQGPKLLIQFQNNGVVDDSQLPKDRFSAERLKGVDSTLKIQPAKLEDSAVYLCASSLGTGARDEQFFGPGTRLTVL.

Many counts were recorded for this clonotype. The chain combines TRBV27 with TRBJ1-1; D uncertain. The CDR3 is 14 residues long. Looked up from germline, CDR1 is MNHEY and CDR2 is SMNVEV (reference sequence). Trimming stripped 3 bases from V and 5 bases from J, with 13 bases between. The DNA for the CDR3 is TGTGCCAGCAGTTTGTTTGAGGGAAGGACTGAAGCTTTCTTT. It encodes CASSLFEGRTEAFF.

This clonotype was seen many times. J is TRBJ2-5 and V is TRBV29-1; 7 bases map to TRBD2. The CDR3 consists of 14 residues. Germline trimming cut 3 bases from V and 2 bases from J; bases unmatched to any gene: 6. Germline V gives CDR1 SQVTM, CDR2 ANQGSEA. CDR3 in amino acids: CSVDGRAGQETQYF. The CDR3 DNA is TGCAGCGTTGACGGGAGAGCGGGGCAAGAGACCCAGTACTTC.

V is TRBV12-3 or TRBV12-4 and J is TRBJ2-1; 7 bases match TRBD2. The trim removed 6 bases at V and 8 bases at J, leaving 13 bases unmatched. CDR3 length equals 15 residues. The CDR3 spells CASSPLTGGIHEQFF. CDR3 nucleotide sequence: TGTGCCAGCAGCCCCCTCACGGGAGGAATACATGAGCAGTTCTTC.

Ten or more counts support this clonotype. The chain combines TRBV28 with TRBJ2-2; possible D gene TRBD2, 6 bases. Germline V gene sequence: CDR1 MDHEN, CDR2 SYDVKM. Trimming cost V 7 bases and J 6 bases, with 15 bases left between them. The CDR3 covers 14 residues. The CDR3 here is CASTQWRAPGELFF. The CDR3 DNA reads TGTGCCAGCACCCAATGGAGGGCGCCCGGGGAGCTGTTTTTT.

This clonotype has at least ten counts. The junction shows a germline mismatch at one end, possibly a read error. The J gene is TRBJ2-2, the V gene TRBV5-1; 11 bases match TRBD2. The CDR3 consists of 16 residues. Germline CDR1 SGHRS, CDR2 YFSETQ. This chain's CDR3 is CASSGGLAVNTGELFF. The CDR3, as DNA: TGTGCCAGCAGCGGGGGACTAGCGGTGAACACCGGGGAGCTGTTTTTT.

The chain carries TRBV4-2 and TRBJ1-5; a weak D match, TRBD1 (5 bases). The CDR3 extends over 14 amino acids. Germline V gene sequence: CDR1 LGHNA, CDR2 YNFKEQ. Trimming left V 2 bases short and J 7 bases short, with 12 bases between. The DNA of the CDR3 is TGTGCCAGCAGCCAACCAGGGACTCGACAGCCCCAGCATTTT. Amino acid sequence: CASSQPGTRQPQHF.

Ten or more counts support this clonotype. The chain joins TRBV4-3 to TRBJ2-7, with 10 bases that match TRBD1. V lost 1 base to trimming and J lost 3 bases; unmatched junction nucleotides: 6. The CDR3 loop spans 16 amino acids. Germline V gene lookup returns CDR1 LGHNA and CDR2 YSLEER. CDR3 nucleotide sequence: TGCGCCAGCAGCCAAGGTCTAGGGGACAGGGGCTACGAGCAGTACTTC. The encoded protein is CASSQGLGDRGYEQYF.